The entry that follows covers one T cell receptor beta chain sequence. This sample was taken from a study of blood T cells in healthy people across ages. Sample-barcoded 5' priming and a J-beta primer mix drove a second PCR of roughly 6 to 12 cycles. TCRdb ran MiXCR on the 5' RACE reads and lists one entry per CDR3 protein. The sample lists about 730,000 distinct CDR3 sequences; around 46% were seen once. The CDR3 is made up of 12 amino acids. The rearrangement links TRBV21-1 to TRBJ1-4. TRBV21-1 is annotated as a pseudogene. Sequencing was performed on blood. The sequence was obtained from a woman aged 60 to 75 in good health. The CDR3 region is CASSKPGEKLFF. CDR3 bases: TGTGCCAGCAGCAAACCTGGTGAAAAACTGTTTTTT.